This T cell receptor (beta chain) was identified in a study of early T cells in non-severe SARS-CoV-2 infection. From the 5' RACE reads, TCRdb called clonotypes with MiXCR, one entry per CDR3 protein. This table holds roughly 28,000 distinct CDR3 sequences, about 5% found once. There are 15 residues in the CDR3. Germline CDR1 is SGHVS and CDR2 is FQNEAQ. V was trimmed by 1 base and J by 4 bases, leaving 11 bases between them. This clonotype was seen more than once but under ten times. This chain links TRBV7-8 with TRBJ2-1, with TRBD2 as a possible D gene (6 bases). What was sequenced was whole blood. The TCR sequence derives from an adult who was a healthcare worker with PCR-confirmed SARS-CoV-2 infection or an uninfected control (not recorded which). The CDR3 DNA follows: TGTGCCAGCAGCTTAGACGCGGGGATTTACAATGAGCAGTTCTTC. Residues: CASSLDAGIYNEQFF.